This TCR beta chain appears in the sequencing data of a study of cytomegalovirus exposure and HLA in healthy donors. In the study overall: There were 117 million unique TCR beta sequences, drawn from 150 million to 200 million T cells, in an earlier analysis.

The PCR employed 60 Vbeta primers together with 13 Jbeta primers. Sequencing used immunoSEQ multiplex PCR; TCRdb keeps in-frame clones, though not all of them. The sample contains 100,000 to 150,000 clones, around 78% of which appear only once. The table lists this clone with a few counts. The antigen remains undetermined. Findings and caveats of the study: When analyzed later, the rates of TCR association showed variation by HLA locus, with DRB1 the most and HLA-C the fewest. Rarity characterized most TCR sequences, yet some public TCRs appeared in many donors.

Input material: PBMCs. This clonotype was obtained from a woman in her forties or fifties in good health and CMV-seronegative.

The CDR3 is CASSSGFSGNTIYF. The CDR3 DNA reads as TGTGCCAGCAGCTCCGGTTTCTCTGGAAACACCATATATTTT. The chain couples TRBV5-4 to TRBJ1-3; D is undetermined. V was shortened by 3 bases and J by 0 bases, with 7 bases between the two germline ends. Germline-derived CDR1 and CDR2 are SGHNT and YYREEE (reference sequence). CDR3 length: 14 residues.